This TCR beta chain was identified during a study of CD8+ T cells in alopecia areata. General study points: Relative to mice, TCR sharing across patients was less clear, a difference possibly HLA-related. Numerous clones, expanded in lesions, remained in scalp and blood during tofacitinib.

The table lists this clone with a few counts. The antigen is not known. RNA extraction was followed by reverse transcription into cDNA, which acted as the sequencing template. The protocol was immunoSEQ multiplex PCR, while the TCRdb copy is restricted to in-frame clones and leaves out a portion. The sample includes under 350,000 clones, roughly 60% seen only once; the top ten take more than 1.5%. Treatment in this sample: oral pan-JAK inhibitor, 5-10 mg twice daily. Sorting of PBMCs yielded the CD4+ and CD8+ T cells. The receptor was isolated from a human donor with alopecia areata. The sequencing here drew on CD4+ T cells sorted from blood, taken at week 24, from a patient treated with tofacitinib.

The CDR3 DNA sequence: TGCGCCAGCAGCTTGGGGACAGGGACAGGGATTCAGCCCCAGCATTTT. It translates to CASSLGTGTGIQPQHF. The V call is TRBV5-1, the J call TRBJ1-5; 9 bases match TRBD1. Per the germline V gene, CDR1 is SGHRS and CDR2 is YFSETQ. The junction had 7 bases not matched to a gene; V was cut back by 0 bases and J by 6 bases. The CDR3 has 16 residues.